The 26 T cell receptor beta chains below were found in one sample sequenced in a study of T cell responses to AZD1222 COVID-19 vaccine. TCRdb keeps only in-frame clones here, not all; method: immunoSEQ multiplex PCR. The top ten hold about 15% of the sample, which has some 100,000 clones, 70% to 90% seen once. Sequences were derived from peripheral blood, sampled on day 0 of AZD1222 vaccination. Receptor source: an adult in good health.

V usage is TRBV4-2 and J usage is TRBJ1-1; D is unresolved. Trimming took off 1 base at V and 0 bases at J, with 3 bases between the two ends. Per germline, CDR1 LGHNA and CDR2 YNFKEQ. The CDR3 totals 13 residues. The CDR3 sequence is CASSQVVNTEAFF. The CDR3 DNA sequence: TGTGCCAGCAGCCAAGTGGTGAACACTGAAGCTTTCTTT.

This chain joins TRBV7-2 and TRBJ1-6, with TRBD1 matching over 7 bases. There are 16 residues in the CDR3. Germline-derived CDR1 and CDR2 are SGHTA and FQGNSA. V shed 5 bases and J 5 bases; nucleotides not matched to a gene: 9. DNA of the CDR3: TGTGCCAGCAGCCCTCACATGGACAGGAATAATTCACCCCTCCACTTT. Amino acids: CASSPHMDRNNSPLHF.

The V and J genes are TRBV4-1 and TRBJ1-5; weak D call: TRBD1 (6 bases). Between the trimmed V and J ends, which lost 2 bases and 4 bases, there was a span of 12 bases. The CDR3 is 15 residues long. Germline CDR1 MGHRA, CDR2 YSYEKL. The CDR3 reads CASSQLTGGNQPQHF. CDR3 in DNA: TGCGCCAGCAGCCAACTGACAGGCGGGAATCAGCCCCAGCATTTT.

The sample holds a few counts of this clone. V and J are TRBV3-1 (or the pseudogene TRBV3-2) and TRBJ2-1; 9 nucleotides line up with TRBD2. Per the germline V gene, CDR1 is LGHDT and CDR2 is YNNKEL (reference sequence). The length of the CDR3 is 15 residues. V shed 4 bases and J 9 bases; nucleotides not matched to a gene: 10. The chain's CDR3 is CASSPLAGGPIEQFF. In DNA, the CDR3 is TGTGCCAGCAGCCCCCTTGCGGGAGGGCCTATTGAGCAGTTCTTC.

The V call is TRBV30, the J call TRBJ1-6; 9 positions agree with TRBD1. Germline CDR1 and CDR2: GTSNPN and SVGIG (reference sequence). This CDR3 spans 13 amino acids. V was clipped by 2 bases and J by 10 bases; unmatched bases: 3. CDR3 residues: CAWSKDRGSPLHF. The CDR3 DNA sequence: TGTGCCTGGAGTAAGGACAGGGGATCACCCCTCCACTTT.

This chain joins TRBV24-1 and TRBJ2-3, with TRBD2 matching 7 bases. Germline CDR1 KGHDR, CDR2 SFDVKD. The V gene end was trimmed by 4 bases and the J gene end by 6 bases; junction bases not matched to a gene: 15. The CDR3 runs to 17 residues. The CDR3 here is CATSDRREGRAPDTQYF. The CDR3 DNA reads as TGTGCCACCAGTGACCGCCGGGAAGGGAGGGCCCCGGATACGCAGTATTTT.

The rearrangement joins TRBV5-6 to TRBJ1-1; D uncertain. Trimming left V 2 bases short and J 0 bases short, with 5 bases between. CDR3 length: 13 amino acids. Looked up from germline, CDR1 is SGHDT and CDR2 is YYEEEE. The CDR3 is CASSFTMNTEAFF. The CDR3 DNA follows: TGTGCCAGCAGCTTTACCATGAACACTGAAGCTTTCTTT.

The V and J genes are TRBV27 and TRBJ1-4, with D possibly TRBD1 on 6 matching bases. The length of the CDR3 is 14 residues. Looked up from germline, CDR1 is MNHEY and CDR2 is SMNVEV (reference sequence). Trimming pared 5 bases from V and 4 bases from J, leaving 11 bases between. Here the CDR3 reads CASSQQGSNEKLFF. Written as DNA, the CDR3 is TGTGCCAGCAGTCAACAGGGTAGTAATGAAAAACTGTTTTTT.

The CDR3 is CSASPPDSFEQFF. The CDR3 nucleotides are TGCAGTGCTAGTCCTCCAGACAGTTTCGAGCAGTTCTTC. The V and J genes are TRBV20-1 and TRBJ2-1; perhaps TRBD1 as D (5 bases). This CDR3 comprises 13 residues. Germline CDR1 DFQATT, CDR2 SNEGSKA (reference sequence). Trimming removed 3 bases at V and 10 bases at J, with 16 bases between.

This clone turned up a few times. This chain links TRBV5-4 with TRBJ2-7, with D possibly TRBD2 on 6 matching bases. Germline CDR1 and CDR2: SGHNT and YYREEE (reference sequence). Trimming took off 1 base at V and 6 bases at J, with 14 bases between the two ends. CDR3 size: 14 residues. CDR3 loop: CASSLIDPGGEQYF. CDR3 nucleotide sequence: TGTGCCAGCAGCTTGATAGACCCCGGGGGCGAGCAGTACTTC. The full variable domain, in which reference TRBV5-4 and TRBJ2-7 provide the parts outside the CDR3, is ETGVTQSPTHLIKTRGQQVTLRCSSQSGHNTVSWYQQALGQGPQFIFQYYREEENGRGNFPPRFSGLQFPNYSSELNVNALELDDSALYLCASSLIDPGGEQYFGPGTRLTVT.

CDR3 bases: TGTGCCAGCAGTAGCAGGTTGGATCAGCCCCAGCATTTT. Translation: CASSSRLDQPQHF. The chain links TRBV6-5 to TRBJ1-5; D is ambiguous. The CDR3 has 13 residues. CDR1 is MNHEY and CDR2 is SVGAGI in the germline V gene. Trimming left V 5 bases short and J 5 bases short, with 10 bases between.

Here the CDR3 reads CASSEWQGLYEQYF. The CDR3 DNA reads TGTGCCAGCAGTGAGTGGCAGGGGTTATACGAGCAGTACTTC. The chain has TRBV6-1 and TRBJ2-7; D might be TRBD1 (6 bases). The CDR3 covers 14 residues. Trimming stripped 3 bases from V and 4 bases from J, with 13 bases between. Germline CDR1 MNHNS, CDR2 SASEGT.

This chain connects TRBV9 to TRBJ1-4, with 10 positions matching TRBD1. The germline V gene has CDR1 SGDLS and CDR2 YYNGEE. CDR3 length: 15 residues. With 4 bases clipped from V and 8 bases from J, the junction kept 8 bases outside the gene matches. This chain's CDR3 is CASSPRDRGAEKLFF. The CDR3 coding sequence is TGTGCCAGCAGCCCACGGGACAGGGGCGCGGAAAAACTGTTTTTT.

The rearrangement joins TRBV7-6 to TRBJ1-1; D call uncertain. The germline V and J ends were trimmed by 5 bases and 0 bases, with 13 bases remaining between them. Germline assignment: CDR1 SGHVS and CDR2 FNYEAQ. The CDR3 totals 15 residues. For the CDR3, the DNA is TGTGCCAGCAGCCGAAGCTATGGGATGAACACTGAAGCTTTCTTT. It yields the protein CASSRSYGMNTEAFF.

The CDR3 sequence: CATRLAGYGYTF. CDR3 nucleotides: TGTGCCACCCGCTTGGCGGGCTATGGCTACACCTTC. This chain joins TRBV10-3 and TRBJ1-2; D remains unclear. This CDR3 is 12 amino acids long. Germline CDR1 and CDR2: ENHRY and SYGVKD. Trimming shortened V by 10 bases and J by 4 bases, and 13 bases separated the two germline ends.

This chain links TRBV7-6 with TRBJ1-6; TRBD1 might be the D (5 bases). The V and J ends lost 5 bases and 10 bases respectively, with 18 bases between them. Germline V CDR1 and CDR2: SGHVS, FNYEAQ. The CDR3 length is 15 residues. The CDR3 sequence: CASSPSSGLLSPLHF. The CDR3 bases are TGTGCCAGCAGCCCATCTTCAGGGTTACTCTCACCCCTCCACTTT. The full variable domain, rest sourced from reference TRBV7-6 and TRBJ1-6, is GAGVSQSPRYKVTKRGQDVALRCDPISGHVSLYWYRQALGQGPEFLTYFNYEAQQDKSGLPNDRFSAERPEGSISTLTIQRTEQRDSAMYRCASSPSSGLLSPLHFGNGTRLTVT.

The chain carries TRBV19 and TRBJ2-2; a possible D gene is TRBD1 (5 bases). The length of the CDR3 is 15 residues. Deletions cut 3 bases from V and 7 bases from J, with 15 bases between. CDR1 is LNHDA and CDR2 is SQIVND in the germline V gene (reference sequence). The CDR3 is CASSIWQGTSGELFF. In DNA form, the CDR3 reads TGTGCCAGTAGTATCTGGCAGGGAACGAGCGGGGAGCTGTTTTTT.

This chain joins TRBV19 and TRBJ1-6, with 8 bases matching TRBD1. The trim removed 7 bases at V and 7 bases at J, leaving 6 bases unmatched. The germline V gene encodes CDR1 LNHDA and CDR2 SQIVND (reference sequence). This CDR3 contains 14 residues. The CDR3 is CASNQGARNSPLHF. The DNA of the CDR3 is TGTGCCAGTAACCAGGGGGCGCGGAATTCACCCCTCCACTTT. The complete variable domain, with remaining parts taken from reference TRBV19 and TRBJ1-6, reads DGGITQSPKYLFRKEGQNVTLSCEQNLNHDAMYWYRQDPGQGLRLIYYSQIVNDFQKGDIAEGYSVSREKKESFPLTVTSAQKNPTAFYLCASNQGARNSPLHFGNGTRLTVT.

J is TRBJ2-3 and V is TRBV2; D remains unclear. Trimming pared 6 bases from V and 4 bases from J, leaving 8 bases between. The CDR3 loop spans 12 amino acids. CDR1 SNHLY and CDR2 FYNNEI come from the germline V gene. The chain's CDR3 is CASRATADTQYF. CDR3 in DNA: TGTGCCAGCAGGGCGACCGCAGATACGCAGTATTTT.

The V call is TRBV10-3, the J call TRBJ1-4, with D hard to call. Trimming removed 3 bases from V and 3 bases from J, with 17 bases in between. The CDR3 totals 17 residues. Germline assignment: CDR1 ENHRY and CDR2 SYGVKD. The CDR3 loop is CAISEGRGGRSNEKLFF. CDR3 DNA: TGTGCCATCAGTGAAGGTAGAGGAGGGAGGTCTAATGAAAAACTGTTTTTT.

The chain combines TRBV6-5 with TRBJ1-2; D is perhaps TRBD1 (5 bases). In germline, CDR1 is MNHEY, CDR2 SVGAGI. V was shortened by 7 bases and J by 4 bases, with 16 bases between the two germline ends. This CDR3 is built from 14 residues. In DNA, the CDR3 is TGTGCCAGCACCGATTTATCGGGGCCCTATGGCTACACCTTC. It specifies CASTDLSGPYGYTF.

The V gene is TRBV7-3, the J gene TRBJ2-3; a possible D gene is TRBD2 (6 bases). Germline V CDR1 and CDR2: SGHTA, FQGTGA. CDR3 length: 14 amino acids. V was pared by 4 bases and J by 6 bases, with 14 bases between. CDR3 in amino acids: CASSSGDSPDTQYF. In DNA, the CDR3 is TGTGCCAGCAGCTCGGGGGACTCCCCCGATACGCAGTATTTT.

The rearrangement uses TRBV5-6 and TRBJ2-7; tentative D call: TRBD2 (6 bases). Trimming pared 2 bases from V and 6 bases from J, leaving 18 bases between. Germline CDR1 and CDR2: SGHDT and YYEEEE. This CDR3 spans 15 amino acids. In DNA form, the CDR3 reads TGTGCCAGCAGCTTTAGAGGGCCCGGGAGCTTCGAGCAGTACTTC. It encodes CASSFRGPGSFEQYF.

CDR3 sequence (DNA): TGCGCCAGCAGCATCAACAGGAACACTGAAGCTTTCTTT. Protein product: CASSINRNTEAFF. The V call is TRBV5-1, the J call TRBJ1-1; D not certain. V lost 4 bases and J 1 base, leaving 8 bases between the germline ends. Germline assignment: CDR1 SGHRS and CDR2 YFSETQ. The CDR3 sequence is 13 residues long.

The chain links TRBV6-2 or TRBV6-3 to TRBJ2-6, with 16 nucleotides matching TRBD2. Germline trimming cut 4 bases from V and 0 bases from J; bases unmatched to any gene: 3. The CDR3 totals 19 residues. Germline values: CDR1 MNHEY, CDR2 SVGEGT. CDR3 in amino acids: CASSLGLAGGPSGANVLTF. The CDR3, as DNA: TGTGCCAGCAGTTTGGGACTAGCGGGAGGGCCCTCTGGGGCCAACGTCCTGACTTTC.

The J gene is TRBJ1-5, the V gene TRBV6-5; weak D call: TRBD1 (5 bases). V lost 7 bases and J lost 1, with 11 bases in between. The CDR3 is made up of 14 amino acids. Germline V gene sequence: CDR1 MNHEY, CDR2 SVGAGI. The CDR3 DNA follows: TGTGCCAGCAACTCGGAGGGGAGCAATCAGCCCCAGCATTTT. Protein: CASNSEGSNQPQHF.